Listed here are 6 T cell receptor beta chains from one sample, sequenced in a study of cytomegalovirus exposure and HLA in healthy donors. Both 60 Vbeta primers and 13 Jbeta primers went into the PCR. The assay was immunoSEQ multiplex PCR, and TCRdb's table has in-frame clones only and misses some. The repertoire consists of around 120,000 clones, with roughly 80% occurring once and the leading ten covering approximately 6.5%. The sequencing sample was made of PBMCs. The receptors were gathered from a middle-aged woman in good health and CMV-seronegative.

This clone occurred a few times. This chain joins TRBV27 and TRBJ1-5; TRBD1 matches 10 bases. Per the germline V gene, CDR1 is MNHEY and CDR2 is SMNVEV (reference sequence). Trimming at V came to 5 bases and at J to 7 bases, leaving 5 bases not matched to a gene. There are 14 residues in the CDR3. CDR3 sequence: CASSPGTGEQPQHF. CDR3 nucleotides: TGTGCCAGCAGTCCCGGGACAGGGGAACAGCCCCAGCATTTT.

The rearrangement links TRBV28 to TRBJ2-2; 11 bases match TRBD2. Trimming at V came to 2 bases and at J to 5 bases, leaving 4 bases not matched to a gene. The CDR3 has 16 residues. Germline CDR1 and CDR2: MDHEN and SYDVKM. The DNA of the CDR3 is TGTGCCAGCAGTTTAACTAGCGGGAGAGGAACCGGGGAGCTGTTTTTT. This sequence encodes CASSLTSGRGTGELFF.

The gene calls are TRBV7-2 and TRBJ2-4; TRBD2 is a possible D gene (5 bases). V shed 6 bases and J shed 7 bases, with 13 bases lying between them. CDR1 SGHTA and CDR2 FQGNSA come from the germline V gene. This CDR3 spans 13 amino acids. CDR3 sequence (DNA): TGTGCCAGCAGTTCCTCCCCGGGGAACATTCAGTACTTC. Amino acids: CASSSSPGNIQYF.

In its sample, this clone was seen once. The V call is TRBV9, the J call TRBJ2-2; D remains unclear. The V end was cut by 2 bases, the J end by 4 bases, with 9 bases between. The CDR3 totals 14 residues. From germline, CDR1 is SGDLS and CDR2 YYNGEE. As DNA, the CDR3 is TGTGCCAGCAGCGTCGAGCCCTCCACCGGGGAGCTGTTTTTT. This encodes CASSVEPSTGELFF.

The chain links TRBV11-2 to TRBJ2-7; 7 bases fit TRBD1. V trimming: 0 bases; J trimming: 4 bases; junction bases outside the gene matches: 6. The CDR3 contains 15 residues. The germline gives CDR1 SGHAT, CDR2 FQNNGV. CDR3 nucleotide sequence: TGTGCCAGCAGCTTAGATACAGGGGCTCTTTACGAGCAGTACTTC. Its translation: CASSLDTGALYEQYF.

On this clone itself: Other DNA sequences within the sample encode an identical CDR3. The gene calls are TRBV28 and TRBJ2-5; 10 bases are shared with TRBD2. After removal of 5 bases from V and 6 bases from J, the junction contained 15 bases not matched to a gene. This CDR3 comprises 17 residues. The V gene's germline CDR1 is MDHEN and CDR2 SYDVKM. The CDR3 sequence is CASSNGLAENGWKTQYF. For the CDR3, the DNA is TGTGCCAGCAGTAACGGACTAGCGGAAAATGGCTGGAAGACCCAGTACTTC.